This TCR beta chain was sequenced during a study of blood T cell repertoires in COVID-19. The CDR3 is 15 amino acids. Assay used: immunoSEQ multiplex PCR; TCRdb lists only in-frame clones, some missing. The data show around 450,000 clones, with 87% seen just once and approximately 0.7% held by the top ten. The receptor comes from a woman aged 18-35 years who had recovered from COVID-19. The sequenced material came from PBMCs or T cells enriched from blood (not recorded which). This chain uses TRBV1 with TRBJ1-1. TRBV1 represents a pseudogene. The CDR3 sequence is CTSSPRTGVNTEAFF. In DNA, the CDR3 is TGCACCAGCAGCCCCCGGACGGGGGTGAACACTGAAGCTTTCTTT.